A selection of T cell receptor beta chains follows, all from one sample in a study of cytomegalovirus exposure and HLA in healthy donors. The protocol was immunoSEQ multiplex PCR, while the TCRdb copy is restricted to in-frame clones and leaves out a portion. The sample gives more than 95,000 clones, over 70% of which show up once; 1.2% is in the top ten. Material for sequencing was PBMCs. These receptors all stem from a female donor in good health and CMV-seronegative. Each CDR3 is given with its conserved first and last residue. D genes are given only for firm matches. Part of the rows lack a size; the others show once, few, many or a class for expanded clones.

CASSSEGLNYGYTF,TGCGCCAGCAGCTCGGAGGGGCTTAACTATGGCTACACCTTC,.,TRBV5-1,.,TRBJ1-2
CAWSERQGFTEAFF,TGTGCCTGGAGTGAACGACAGGGATTTACTGAAGCTTTCTTT,TRBD1,TRBV30,.,TRBJ1-1
CASSDCGAKETQYF,TGTGCCAGCAGTGACTGTGGTGCTAAAGAGACCCAGTACTTC,.,TRBV6-4,.,TRBJ2-5
CASSRIPFPTEAFF,TGTGCCAGCTCGCGAATTCCCTTCCCTACTGAAGCTTTCTTT,.,TRBV18,.,TRBJ1-1
CASSIRTSGRAGDTQYF,TGTGCCAGTAGTATCCGGACTAGCGGGAGGGCCGGGGATACGCAGTATTTT,TRBD2,TRBV19,.,TRBJ2-3
CASSHDPGMNTEAFF,TGCGCCAGCAGCCACGACCCGGGGATGAACACTGAAGCTTTCTTT,.,TRBV4-1,.,TRBJ1-1
CVISVGGMGETQYF,TGTGTCATCAGTGTCGGGGGGATGGGGGAGACCCAGTACTTC,TRBD2,TRBV10-3,.,TRBJ2-5
CASSLVSGATNEKLFF,TGTGCCAGCAGCTTAGTGTCGGGGGCAACTAATGAAAAACTGTTTTTT,.,TRBV7-9,few,TRBJ1-4
CATRPATRATDTQYF,TGCGCCACCCGCCCCGCGACTAGGGCCACAGATACGCAGTATTTT,.,TRBV5-1,.,TRBJ2-3
CASSFPSGTGNNEQFF,TGTGCCAGCAGCTTTCCCTCCGGGACTGGGAACAATGAGCAGTTCTTC,.,TRBV7-2,.,TRBJ2-1
CASSYVRNTEAFF,TGTGCCAGCAGCTACGTGAGGAACACTGAAGCTTTCTTT,.,TRBV7-3,.,TRBJ1-1
CASSLEGGDEQYF,TGCGCCAGCAGCTTGGAAGGGGGCGACGAGCAGTACTTC,TRBD1,TRBV5-1,.,TRBJ2-7
CASSRECRLSKNIQYF,TGTGCCAGCAGCAGGGAATGTAGGTTGTCCAAAAACATTCAGTACTTC,.,TRBV6-4,.,TRBJ2-4
CAIGTGYGETQYF,TGTGCCATCGGGACAGGGTATGGAGAGACCCAGTACTTC,TRBD1,TRBV10-3,.,TRBJ2-5
CASSPRGGYEQYF,TGTGCCAGCAGCCCCCGCGGGGGCTACGAGCAGTACTTC,TRBD2,TRBV13,once,TRBJ2-7
CASSLIGAWTSGDQETQYF,TGTGCCAGCAGCTTGATAGGAGCCTGGACTAGCGGGGACCAAGAGACCCAGTACTTC,TRBD2,TRBV5-6,.,TRBJ2-5
CATSRDREGGGETQYF,TGTGCCACCAGCAGAGATCGTGAGGGAGGGGGAGAGACCCAGTACTTC,.,TRBV15,few,TRBJ2-5
CASSSRGQGTDTQYF,TGTGCCAGCAGTTCCCGAGGACAGGGGACGGATACGCAGTATTTT,TRBD1,TRBV28,.,TRBJ2-3
CAWSVQGAGEQYF,TGTGCCTGGAGTGTACAGGGGGCGGGGGAGCAGTACTTC,TRBD1,TRBV30,.,TRBJ2-7
CSVGSGIRLETQYF,TGCAGCGTTGGTTCCGGGATTAGATTGGAGACCCAGTACTTC,.,TRBV29-1,.,TRBJ2-5
CAWNHGGPDTQYF,TGTGCCTGGAACCACGGGGGTCCAGATACGCAGTATTTT,.,TRBV30,.,TRBJ2-3
CASSQFTTVNTEAFF,TGTGCCAGCAGCCAATTTACGACAGTGAACACTGAAGCTTTCTTT,.,TRBV4-2,.,TRBJ1-1
CASRPEGVLADNEQFF,TGTGCCAGCAGACCCGAAGGGGTGCTAGCGGACAATGAGCAGTTCTTC,TRBD2,TRBV5-5,.,TRBJ2-1
CASSPDSLYTEAFF,TGTGCCAGCTCACCAGACAGCCTGTACACTGAAGCTTTCTTT,.,TRBV18,.,TRBJ1-1
CASSEGQPNQPQHF,TGTGCCAGCAGTGAAGGACAGCCCAATCAGCCCCAGCATTTT,.,TRBV2,.,TRBJ1-5
CASSFRRRDYNEQFF,TGTGCCAGCAGCTTTCGGCGACGGGACTACAATGAGCAGTTCTTC,.,TRBV7-2,.,TRBJ2-1
CASSLGSFYNEQFF,TGTGCCAGCAGCTTAGGGTCGTTCTACAATGAGCAGTTCTTC,.,TRBV13,.,TRBJ2-1
CASSELWGGGRAKNIQYF,TGTGCCAGCAGTGAACTATGGGGCGGTGGTAGGGCCAAAAACATTCAGTACTTC,.,TRBV2,.,TRBJ2-4
CASSKEGRRTEAFF,TGTGCCAGCAGCAAGGAGGGTCGACGAACTGAAGCTTTCTTT,.,TRBV5-8,.,TRBJ1-1
CASSRGQAHTIYF,TGTGCCAGCTCACGAGGGCAGGCACACACCATATATTTT,.,TRBV6-5,few,TRBJ1-3
CASRDGQLSPTEAFF,TGTGCCAGCAGAGACGGACAGCTGTCGCCCACTGAGGCTTTCTTT,.,TRBV28,.,TRBJ1-1
CAWSGRKADGYTF,TGTGCCTGGAGTGGAAGGAAAGCGGATGGCTACACCTTC,.,TRBV30,.,TRBJ1-2
CASSYYPGQAYEQYF,TGTGCCAGCAGTTACTACCCAGGACAAGCCTACGAGCAGTACTTC,.,TRBV6-6,few,TRBJ2-7
CASSLDRVGHEQYF,TGTGCCAGCAGCTTAGACAGGGTCGGGCACGAGCAGTACTTC,.,TRBV11-2,few,TRBJ2-7
CASSLPGVNSPLHF,TGTGCCAGCAGTTTACCCGGGGTAAATTCACCCCTCCACTTT,.,TRBV27,.,TRBJ1-6
CASSLRQGYNSPLHF,TGTGCCAGTAGCCTTCGACAGGGTTACAATTCACCCCTCCACTTT,TRBD1,TRBV19,.,TRBJ1-6